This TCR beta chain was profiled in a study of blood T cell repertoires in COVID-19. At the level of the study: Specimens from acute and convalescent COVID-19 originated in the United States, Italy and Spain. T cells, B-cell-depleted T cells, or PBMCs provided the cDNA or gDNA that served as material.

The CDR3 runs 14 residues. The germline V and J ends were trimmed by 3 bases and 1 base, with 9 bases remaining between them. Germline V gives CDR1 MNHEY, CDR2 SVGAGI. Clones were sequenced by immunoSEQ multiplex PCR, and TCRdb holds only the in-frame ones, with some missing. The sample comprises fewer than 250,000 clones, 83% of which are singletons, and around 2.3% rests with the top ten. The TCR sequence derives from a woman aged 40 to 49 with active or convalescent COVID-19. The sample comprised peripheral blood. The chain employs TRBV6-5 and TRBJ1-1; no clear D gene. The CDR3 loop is CASSYMGSNTEAFF. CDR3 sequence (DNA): TGTGCCAGCAGTTATATGGGCTCGAACACTGAAGCTTTCTTT.